What follows are 24 T cell receptor beta chains derived from one specimen sequenced in a study of T-cell memory formation after mild COVID-19 (dated by TCRdb to the early 2020s). Receptor libraries were prepared by 5' RACE. Data came from an Illumina NovaSeq 6000. TCRdb handled the public reads itself, with Q25 trimming in fastp and clone calling in MiXCR, and kept productive beta chains. All rows with the same CDR3 protein become a single entry with the most common DNA and genes. The sample has around 530,000 distinct CDR3 sequences on record, about 20% of them singletons. The leading ten clones occupy approximately 8.4% of the sample. Sequenced: PBMCs or a T cell subset sorted from them (not recorded which). All receptors come from an adult woman who had mild COVID-19 (a few samples of this study predate the infection). The sample titles of this study are shuffled in the database, so cell type and time point are left out; the donor was told from shared clones.

The CDR3 reads CASSFNRGPGANVLTF. DNA for the CDR3: TGTGCCAGCAGTTTCAACAGGGGGCCTGGGGCCAACGTCCTGACTTTC. The V gene is TRBV12-3 or TRBV12-4, the J gene TRBJ2-6, with TRBD1 identical over 9 bases. The trim removed 3 bases at V and 2 bases at J, leaving 2 bases unmatched. This CDR3 spans 16 amino acids.

This clonotype was picked up a small number of times. The rearrangement joins TRBV20-1 to TRBJ2-7, with D possibly TRBD1 on 6 matching bases. The germline V gene has CDR1 DFQATT and CDR2 SNEGSKA (reference sequence). This CDR3 has 13 amino acids. V gave up 2 bases and J gave up 2 bases, with 10 bases separating them. DNA of the CDR3: TGCAGTGCTAGACCCAGGGGTACCTACGAGCAGTACTTC. Its translation is CSARPRGTYEQYF.

This clonotype was detected a few times. J is TRBJ1-6 and V is TRBV12-3 or TRBV12-4; 7 bases align to TRBD1. This CDR3 has 19 amino acids. The trim removed 3 bases at V and 0 bases at J, leaving 11 bases unmatched. The CDR3 loop is CASSFLGQTSSSYNSPLHF. The CDR3 bases are TGTGCCAGCAGTTTTTTGGGACAGACCTCGAGCTCCTATAATTCACCCCTCCACTTT.

This chain uses TRBV7-9 with TRBJ2-7, with TRBD1 identical over 9 bases. CDR1 and CDR2 (germline): SEHNR, FQNEAQ (reference sequence). The CDR3 has 15 residues. The junction had 3 bases not matched to a gene; V was cut back by 2 bases and J by 1 base. In nucleotides, the CDR3 is TGTGCCAGCAGCTTAAAGGACAGGGGTTCCTACGAGCAGTACTTC. Protein: CASSLKDRGSYEQYF.

This clonotype appeared many times. This chain joins TRBV6-5 and TRBJ1-3; perhaps TRBD1 as D (6 bases). This CDR3 region has 18 residues. Germline V gene sequence: CDR1 MNHEY, CDR2 SVGAGI. The ends were cut back, 0 bases at V and 4 bases at J, with 19 bases in the middle. CDR3: CASSYSVIRDIRGNTIYF. CDR3 bases: TGTGCCAGCAGTTACTCGGTCATCCGGGACATCCGAGGAAACACCATATATTTT.

V gene TRBV7-6 combines with J gene TRBJ2-1; 9 bases are a match to TRBD1. In germline, CDR1 is SGHVS, CDR2 FNYEAQ. The CDR3 has 18 residues. V trimming: 2 bases; J trimming: 3 bases; junction bases outside the gene matches: 11. The CDR3 nucleotides read TGTGCCAGCAGCTTAACACGGGGAGGACAGGGGATCTACAATGAGCAGTTCTTC. It codes for CASSLTRGGQGIYNEQFF. Filled out from reference TRBV7-6 and TRBJ2-1, the complete variable domain reads GAGVSQSPRYKVTKRGQDVALRCDPISGHVSLYWYRQALGQGPEFLTYFNYEAQQDKSGLPNDRFSAERPEGSISTLTIQRTEQRDSAMYRCASSLTRGGQGIYNEQFFGPGTRLTVL.

The chain has TRBV7-9 and TRBJ2-7; possible D gene TRBD2, 6 bases. CDR3 length: 14 residues. The V gene lost 4 bases and the J gene lost 0 bases, with 10 bases spanning the gap. Germline CDR1 reads SEHNR; CDR2 reads FQNEAQ (reference sequence). The CDR3 coding sequence is TGTGCCAGCAGCTCAGAGGAGGGCTCCTACGAGCAGTACTTC. Its translation: CASSSEEGSYEQYF. The whole variable domain, filled in from reference TRBV7-9 and TRBJ2-7, reads DTGVSQNPRHKITKRGQNVTFRCDPISEHNRLYWYRQTLGQGPEFLTYFQNEAQLEKSRLLSDRFSAERPKGSFSTLEIQRTEQGDSAMYLCASSSEEGSYEQYFGPGTRLTVT.

This chain uses TRBV20-1 with TRBJ2-3; no reliable D call. CDR3 length: 11 residues. Germline V gene data show CDR1 as DFQATT and CDR2 as SNEGSKA (reference sequence). V was shortened by 4 bases and J by 5 bases, with 7 bases between the two germline ends. For the CDR3, the DNA is TGCAGTGCTATCTTAAAAGATACGCAGTATTTT. It codes for CSAILKDTQYF.

This clonotype was observed a handful of times. V gene TRBV5-1 combines with J gene TRBJ2-7, with TRBD2 matching 11 bases. V was pared by 0 bases and J by 6 bases, with 8 bases of the junction left unmatched. Germline V gene data show CDR1 as SGHRS and CDR2 as YFSETQ. The CDR3 contains 16 residues. The CDR3 nucleotides are TGCGCCAGCAGCTTGGATGTTAGCGGGAGGGCCGCCGAGCAGTACTTC. Protein product: CASSLDVSGRAAEQYF.

V and J are TRBV19 and TRBJ2-5; D might be TRBD1 or TRBD2, each matching 5 bases. Trimming took 7 bases from V and 1 from J, leaving 13 bases between them. The CDR3 runs to 14 residues. Germline V gene sequence: CDR1 LNHDA, CDR2 SQIVND (reference sequence). CDR3 nucleotide sequence: TGTGCCAGTACCCGGGACCACTCCCAAGAGACCCAGTACTTC. Residues: CASTRDHSQETQYF.

This clonotype has just a few counts. This rearrangement joins TRBV30 to TRBJ2-1; TRBD2 agrees at 11 bases. The CDR3 has 14 amino acids. V lost 3 bases and J lost 3; bases outside the gene matches: 1. The germline V gene has CDR1 GTSNPN and CDR2 SVGIG (reference sequence). The DNA of the CDR3 is TGTGCCTGGAGCACTAGCGGGAGCTACAATGAGCAGTTCTTC. It yields the protein CAWSTSGSYNEQFF.

This clonotype was detected a few times. The chain links TRBV9 to TRBJ2-1; 10 nucleotides match TRBD2. J lost 4 bases, V lost 0 bases, and 1 base had no gene match. Germline CDR1 is SGDLS and CDR2 is YYNGEE. The CDR3 has 15 amino acids. CDR3 DNA sequence: TGTGCCAGCAGCGTAGAGACTAGCGGGTACAATGAGCAGTTCTTC. Its translation: CASSVETSGYNEQFF.

The chain combines TRBV5-6 with TRBJ1-6; D is undetermined. Germline V gene lookup returns CDR1 SGHDT and CDR2 YYEEEE. Between the trimmed V and J ends, which lost 5 bases and 5 bases, there was a span of 8 bases. CDR3 length equals 13 residues. The CDR3 DNA sequence: TGTGCCAGCAGACGACGGAATAATTCACCCCTCCACTTT. Encoded protein: CASRRRNNSPLHF.

The rearrangement links TRBV7-2 to TRBJ2-7; TRBD1 agrees at 8 bases. This CDR3 region has 15 residues. J was trimmed by 1 base and V by 5 bases; bases with no gene match: 7. The germline V gene encodes CDR1 SGHTA and CDR2 FQGNSA. The CDR3 loop reads CASSPWTGLSYEQYF. DNA of the CDR3: TGTGCCAGCAGCCCTTGGACAGGGCTATCCTACGAGCAGTACTTC.

In its sample, this clonotype was seen a few times. The CDR3: CASSIAILTSSTDTQYF. The CDR3 nucleotides are TGTGCCAGTAGTATAGCCATCTTGACCTCTAGCACAGATACGCAGTATTTT. The chain couples TRBV19 to TRBJ2-3; no firm D call. Trimming shortened V by 1 base and J by 0 bases, and 14 bases separated the two germline ends. The CDR3 has 17 amino acids. CDR1 LNHDA and CDR2 SQIVND come from the germline V gene (reference sequence).

DNA for the CDR3: TGCAGCGTAGGGGGACTAGCGGGGGCGTACAATGAGCAGTTCTTC. This translates into CSVGGLAGAYNEQFF. The genes are TRBV29-1 and TRBJ2-1; 14 bases align to TRBD2. After removal of 6 bases from V and 4 bases from J, the junction contained 5 bases not matched to a gene. Germline CDR1 is SQVTM and CDR2 is ANQGSEA. The CDR3 totals 15 residues.

The chain recombines TRBV5-5 with TRBJ1-3; D is unresolved. CDR3 length: 15 residues. Germline loops: CDR1 SGHKS, CDR2 YYEKEE (reference sequence). The germline V and J ends were trimmed by 3 bases and 0 bases, with 10 bases remaining between them. The CDR3 coding sequence is TGTGCCAGCAGCTCGAGTCCGGACTCTGGAAACACCATATATTTT. Its translation: CASSSSPDSGNTIYF.

The chain carries TRBV6-1 and TRBJ2-5; 15 bases fit TRBD2. Looked up from germline, CDR1 is MNHNS and CDR2 is SASEGT. J gave up 2 bases and V 6 bases, and 7 bases lay outside the gene matches. This CDR3 comprises 17 residues. In nucleotides, the CDR3 is TGTGCCAGCAGGAGGGGACTAGCGGGAGGTTCACAAGAGACCCAGTACTTC. It yields the protein CASRRGLAGGSQETQYF.

The chain couples TRBV29-1 to TRBJ1-1, with a tentative D call TRBD1 (5 bases). V dropped 5 bases and J dropped 8 bases, with 12 bases sitting between them. Germline CDR1 reads SQVTM; CDR2 reads ANQGSEA. The CDR3 length is 11 residues. The CDR3 DNA reads TGCAGCGTTCAGGACATTGCCGAAGCTTTCTTT. Its translation is CSVQDIAEAFF.

This clonotype was seen a few times. This rearrangement joins TRBV7-9 to TRBJ2-1; D is undetermined. The CDR3 has 12 amino acids. Germline V lookup: CDR1 SEHNR, CDR2 FQNEAQ (reference sequence). With 2 bases removed from V and 9 bases from J, the gap between germline ends came to 8 bases. The CDR3 reads CASSLLGSEQFF. As DNA, the CDR3 is TGTGCCAGCAGCTTATTGGGTAGTGAGCAGTTCTTC.

The rearrangement links TRBV30 to TRBJ2-7, with 8 bases matching TRBD1. This CDR3 has 15 residues. V was pared by 0 bases and J by 3 bases, with 7 bases of the junction left unmatched. CDR1 and CDR2 (germline): GTSNPN, SVGIG (reference sequence). The CDR3 loop reads CAWSVPGTGHYEQYF. The CDR3 nucleotides read TGTGCCTGGAGTGTACCGGGGACAGGACACTACGAGCAGTACTTC.

A few counts support this clonotype. The genes are TRBV4-1 and TRBJ1-3; D is uncertain. V lost 0 bases to trimming and J lost 7 bases, with 19 bases between them. This CDR3 is built from 17 residues. Germline V gene sequence: CDR1 MGHRA, CDR2 YSYEKL. The CDR3 spells CASSQEGYHEYWNTIYF. CDR3 in DNA: TGCGCCAGCAGCCAAGAGGGTTATCATGAGTACTGGAACACCATATATTTT.

This clonotype has ten or more counts. The chain carries TRBV12-3 or TRBV12-4 and TRBJ2-1; 9 bases are a match to TRBD2. The trim removed 3 bases at V and 3 bases at J, leaving 3 bases unmatched. The CDR3 is 15 amino acids. The CDR3 sequence is CASSLSAGGYNEQFF. CDR3 DNA: TGTGCCAGCAGTTTGTCAGCGGGGGGCTACAATGAGCAGTTCTTC.

This clonotype showed up just a few times. V and J are TRBV27 and TRBJ2-5, with 10 positions matching TRBD2. CDR1 is MNHEY and CDR2 is SMNVEV in the germline V gene (reference sequence). The CDR3 has 16 residues. V lost 4 bases, J lost 4 bases, and 9 bases stayed unmatched. The CDR3 protein is CASSSSSGSGRETQYF. In DNA form, the CDR3 reads TGTGCCAGCAGTTCTTCTAGCGGGAGTGGGAGAGAGACCCAGTACTTC.